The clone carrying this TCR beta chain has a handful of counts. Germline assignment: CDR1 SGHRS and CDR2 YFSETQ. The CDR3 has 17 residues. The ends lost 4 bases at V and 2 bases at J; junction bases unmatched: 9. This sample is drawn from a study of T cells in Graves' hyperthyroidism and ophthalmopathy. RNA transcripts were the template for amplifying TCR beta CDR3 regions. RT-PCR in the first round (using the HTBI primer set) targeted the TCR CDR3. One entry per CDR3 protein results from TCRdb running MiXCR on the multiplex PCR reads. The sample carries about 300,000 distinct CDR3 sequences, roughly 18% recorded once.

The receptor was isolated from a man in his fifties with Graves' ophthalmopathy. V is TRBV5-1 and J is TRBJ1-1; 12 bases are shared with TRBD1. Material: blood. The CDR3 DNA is TGCGCCAGCAGCCCCCCGGGACAGGGGGCTTTAAACACTGAAGCTTTCTTT. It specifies CASSPPGQGALNTEAFF.